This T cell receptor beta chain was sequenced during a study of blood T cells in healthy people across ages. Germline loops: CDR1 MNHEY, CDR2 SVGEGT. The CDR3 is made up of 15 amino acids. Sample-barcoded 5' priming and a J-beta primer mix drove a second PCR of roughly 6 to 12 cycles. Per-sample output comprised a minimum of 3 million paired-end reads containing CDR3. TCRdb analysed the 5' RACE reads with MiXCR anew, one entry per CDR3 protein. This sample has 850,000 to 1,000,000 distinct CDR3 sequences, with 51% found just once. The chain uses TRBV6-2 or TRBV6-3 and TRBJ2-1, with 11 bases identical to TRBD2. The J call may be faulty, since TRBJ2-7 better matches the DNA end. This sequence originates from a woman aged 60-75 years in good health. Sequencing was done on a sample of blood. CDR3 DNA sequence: TGTGCCAGCAGTCACCCGACTAGCGGGAAATACGAGCAGTACTTC. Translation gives CASSHPTSGKYEQYF.